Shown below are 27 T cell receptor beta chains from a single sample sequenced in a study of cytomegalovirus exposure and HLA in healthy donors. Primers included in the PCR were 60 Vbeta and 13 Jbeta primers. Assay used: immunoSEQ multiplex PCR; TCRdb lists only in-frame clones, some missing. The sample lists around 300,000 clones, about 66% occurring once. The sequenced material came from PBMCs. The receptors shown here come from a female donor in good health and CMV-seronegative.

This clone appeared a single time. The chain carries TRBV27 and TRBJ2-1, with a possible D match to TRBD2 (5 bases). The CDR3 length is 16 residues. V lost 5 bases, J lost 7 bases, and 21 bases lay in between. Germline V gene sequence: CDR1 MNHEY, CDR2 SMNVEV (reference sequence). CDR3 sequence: CASSPSGAGERNEQFF. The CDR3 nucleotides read TGTGCCAGCAGTCCCTCCGGCGCGGGTGAAAGAAATGAGCAGTTCTTC.

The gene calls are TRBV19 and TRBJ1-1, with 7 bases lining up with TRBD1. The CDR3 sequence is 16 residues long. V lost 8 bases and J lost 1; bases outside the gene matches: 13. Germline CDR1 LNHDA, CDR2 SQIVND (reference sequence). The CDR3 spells CASSRLPGQRNTEAFF. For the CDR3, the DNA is TGTGCCAGTTCAAGACTACCGGGACAGAGGAACACTGAAGCTTTCTTT.

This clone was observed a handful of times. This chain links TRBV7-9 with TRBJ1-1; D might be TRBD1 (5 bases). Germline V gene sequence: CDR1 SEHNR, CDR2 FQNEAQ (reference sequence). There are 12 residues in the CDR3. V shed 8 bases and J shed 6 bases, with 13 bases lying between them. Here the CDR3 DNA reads TGTGCCAGCGAGAAGCAGGGTCCTGAAGCTTTCTTT. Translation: CASEKQGPEAFF.

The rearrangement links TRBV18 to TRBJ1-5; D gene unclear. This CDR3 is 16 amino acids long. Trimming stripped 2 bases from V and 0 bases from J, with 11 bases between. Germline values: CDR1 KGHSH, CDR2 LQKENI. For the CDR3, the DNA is TGTGCCAGCTCACCAAGGCAGGTTTCTAGCAATCAGCCCCAGCATTTT. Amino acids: CASSPRQVSSNQPQHF.

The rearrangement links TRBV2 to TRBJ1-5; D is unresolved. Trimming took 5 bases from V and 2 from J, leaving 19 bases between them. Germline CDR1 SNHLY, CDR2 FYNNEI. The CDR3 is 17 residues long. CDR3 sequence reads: CASSPGRGTGRNQPQHF. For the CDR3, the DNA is TGTGCCAGCAGTCCTGGACGGGGAACTGGTCGCAATCAGCCCCAGCATTTT.

The CDR3 protein is CAWSVSENQPQHF. CDR3 DNA: TGTGCCTGGAGTGTTAGCGAGAATCAGCCCCAGCATTTT. The chain links TRBV30 to TRBJ1-5; D remains ambiguous. The V end was cut by 0 bases, the J end by 4 bases, with 7 bases between. The CDR3 runs 13 residues. Germline V gene sequence: CDR1 GTSNPN, CDR2 SVGIG (reference sequence).

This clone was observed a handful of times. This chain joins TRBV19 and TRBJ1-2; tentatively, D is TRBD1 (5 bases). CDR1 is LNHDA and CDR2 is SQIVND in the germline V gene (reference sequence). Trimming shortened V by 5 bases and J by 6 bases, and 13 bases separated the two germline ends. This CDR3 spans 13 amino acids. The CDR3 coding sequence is TGTGCCAGTAGTGCCCAGACCAGGGATGGCTACACCTTC. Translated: CASSAQTRDGYTF.

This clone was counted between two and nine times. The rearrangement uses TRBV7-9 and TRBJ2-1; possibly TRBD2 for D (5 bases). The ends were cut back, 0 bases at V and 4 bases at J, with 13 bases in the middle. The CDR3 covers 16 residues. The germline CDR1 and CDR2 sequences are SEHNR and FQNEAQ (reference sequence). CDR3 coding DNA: TGTGCCAGCAGCTTAGCCAAGGCGGGCCAGTACAATGAGCAGTTCTTC. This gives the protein CASSLAKAGQYNEQFF.

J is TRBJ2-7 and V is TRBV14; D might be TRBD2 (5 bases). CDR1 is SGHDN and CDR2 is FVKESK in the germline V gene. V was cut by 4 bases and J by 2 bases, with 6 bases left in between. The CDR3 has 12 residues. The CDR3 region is CASSRGPYEQYF. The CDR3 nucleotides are TGTGCCAGCAGCCGAGGGCCCTACGAGCAGTACTTC.

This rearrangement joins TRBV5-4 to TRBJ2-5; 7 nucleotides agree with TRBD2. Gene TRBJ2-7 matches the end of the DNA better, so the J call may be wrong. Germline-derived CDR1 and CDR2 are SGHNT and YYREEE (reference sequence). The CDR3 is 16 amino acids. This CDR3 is CASSIPSGKPSYEQYF. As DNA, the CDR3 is TGTGCCAGCAGCATACCTAGCGGAAAACCGTCCTACGAGCAGTACTTC.

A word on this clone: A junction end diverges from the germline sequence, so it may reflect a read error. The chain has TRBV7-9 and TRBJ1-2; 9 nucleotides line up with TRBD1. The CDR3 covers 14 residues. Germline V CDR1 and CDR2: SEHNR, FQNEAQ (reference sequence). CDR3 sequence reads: CSSSERTGAHGYTF. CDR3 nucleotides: TGTTCCAGCAGCGAAAGGACAGGGGCCCATGGCTACACCTTC.

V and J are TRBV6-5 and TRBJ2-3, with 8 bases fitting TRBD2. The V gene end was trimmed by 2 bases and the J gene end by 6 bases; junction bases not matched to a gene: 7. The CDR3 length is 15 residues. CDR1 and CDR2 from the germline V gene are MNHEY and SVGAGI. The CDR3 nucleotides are TGTGCCAGCAGTTACATTGGCGGGAGGCCGGATACGCAGTATTTT. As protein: CASSYIGGRPDTQYF.

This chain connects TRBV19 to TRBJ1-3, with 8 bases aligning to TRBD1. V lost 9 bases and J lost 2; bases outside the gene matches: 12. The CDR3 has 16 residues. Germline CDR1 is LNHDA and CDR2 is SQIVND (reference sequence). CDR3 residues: CASRGQLVTAGNTIYF. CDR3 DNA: TGTGCCAGCAGGGGGCAGCTGGTGACTGCTGGAAACACCATATATTTT. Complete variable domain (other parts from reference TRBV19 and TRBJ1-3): DGGITQSPKYLFRKEGQNVTLSCEQNLNHDAMYWYRQDPGQGLRLIYYSQIVNDFQKGDIAEGYSVSREKKESFPLTVTSAQKNPTAFYLCASRGQLVTAGNTIYFGEGSWLTVV.

The CDR3 bases are TGTGCCAGCAGCCCAGGGCCCGCTGGTAATGAAAAACTGTTTTTT. Encoded protein: CASSPGPAGNEKLFF. The rearrangement joins TRBV9 to TRBJ1-4, with D possibly TRBD1 on 5 matching bases. The CDR3 consists of 15 residues. CDR1 SGDLS and CDR2 YYNGEE come from the germline V gene. Trimming stripped 4 bases from V and 4 bases from J, with 14 bases between.

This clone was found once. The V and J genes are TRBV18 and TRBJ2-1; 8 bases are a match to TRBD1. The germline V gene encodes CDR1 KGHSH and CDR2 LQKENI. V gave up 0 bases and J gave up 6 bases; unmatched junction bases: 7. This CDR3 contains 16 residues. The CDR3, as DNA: TGTGCCAGCTCACCACCGTCAGACAGGGGTACCAATGAGCAGTTCTTC. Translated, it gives CASSPPSDRGTNEQFF.

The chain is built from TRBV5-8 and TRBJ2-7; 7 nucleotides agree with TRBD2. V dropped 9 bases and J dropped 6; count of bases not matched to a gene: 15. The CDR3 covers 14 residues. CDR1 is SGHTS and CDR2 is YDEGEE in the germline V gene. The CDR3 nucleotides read TGTGCCACCCCCATGGCGGGAGTAGGAATCGAGCAGTACTTC. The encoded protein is CATPMAGVGIEQYF.

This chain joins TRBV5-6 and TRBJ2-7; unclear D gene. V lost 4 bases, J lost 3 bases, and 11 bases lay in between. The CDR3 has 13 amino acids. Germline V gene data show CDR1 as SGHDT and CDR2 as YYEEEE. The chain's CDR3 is CASSTSLNYEQYF. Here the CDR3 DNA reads TGTGCCAGCAGCACCTCACTCAACTACGAGCAGTACTTC.

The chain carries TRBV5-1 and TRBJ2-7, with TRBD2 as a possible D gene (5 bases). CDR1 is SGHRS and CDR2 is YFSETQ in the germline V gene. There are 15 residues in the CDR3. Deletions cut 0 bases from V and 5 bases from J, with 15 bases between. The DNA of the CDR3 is TGCGCCAGCAGCTTGGAGGGTTCTAGCCACCACGAGCAGTACTTC. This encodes CASSLEGSSHHEQYF.

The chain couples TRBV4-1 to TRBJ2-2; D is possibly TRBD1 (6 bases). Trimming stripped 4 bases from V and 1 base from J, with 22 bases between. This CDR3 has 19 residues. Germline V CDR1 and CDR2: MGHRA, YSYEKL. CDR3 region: CASSPHISKGTMNTGELFF. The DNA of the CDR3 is TGCGCCAGCAGCCCCCATATTAGTAAGGGGACAATGAACACCGGGGAGCTGTTTTTT.

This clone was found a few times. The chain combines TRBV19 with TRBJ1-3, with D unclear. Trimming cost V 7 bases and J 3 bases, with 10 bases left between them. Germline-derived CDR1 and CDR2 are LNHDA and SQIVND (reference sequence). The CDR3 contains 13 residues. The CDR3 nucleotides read TGTGCCAGTACGATACAGCATGGAAACACCATATATTTT. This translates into CASTIQHGNTIYF.

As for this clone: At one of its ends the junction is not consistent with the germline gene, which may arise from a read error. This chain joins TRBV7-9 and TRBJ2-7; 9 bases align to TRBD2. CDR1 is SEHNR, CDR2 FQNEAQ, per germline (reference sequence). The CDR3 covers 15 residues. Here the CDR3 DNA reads TGTTCCAGCAGCTCGACTAGCGGAAACCCCTACGAGCAGTACTTC. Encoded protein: CSSSSTSGNPYEQYF.

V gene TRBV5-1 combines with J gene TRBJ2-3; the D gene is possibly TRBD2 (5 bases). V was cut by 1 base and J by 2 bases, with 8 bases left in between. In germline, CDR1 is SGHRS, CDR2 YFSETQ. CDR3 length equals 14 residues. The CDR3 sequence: CASSLTRATDTQYF. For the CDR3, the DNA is TGCGCCAGCAGCTTGACTAGAGCCACAGATACGCAGTATTTT.

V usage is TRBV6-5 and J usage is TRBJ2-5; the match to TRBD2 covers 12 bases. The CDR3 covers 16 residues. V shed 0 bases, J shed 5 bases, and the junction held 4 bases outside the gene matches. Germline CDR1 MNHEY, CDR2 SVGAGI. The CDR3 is CASSYSLAGGPETQYF. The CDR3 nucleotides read TGTGCCAGCAGTTACTCCCTAGCGGGAGGGCCCGAGACCCAGTACTTC.

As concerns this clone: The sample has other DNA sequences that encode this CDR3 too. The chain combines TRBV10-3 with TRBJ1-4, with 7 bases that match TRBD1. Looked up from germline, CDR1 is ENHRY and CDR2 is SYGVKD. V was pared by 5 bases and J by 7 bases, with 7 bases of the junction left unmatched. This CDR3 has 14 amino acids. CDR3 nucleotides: TGTGCCATCAGTCGAGGGGGCGCAGGTGAAAAACTGTTTTTT. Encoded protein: CAISRGGAGEKLFF.

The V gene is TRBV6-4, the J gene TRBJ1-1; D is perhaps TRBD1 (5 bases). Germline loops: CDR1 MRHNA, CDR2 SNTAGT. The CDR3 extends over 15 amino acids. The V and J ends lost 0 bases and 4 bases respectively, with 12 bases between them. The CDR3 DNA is TGTGCCAGCAGTGACTCTGGAGGGAGGGGCACTGAAGCTTTCTTT. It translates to CASSDSGGRGTEAFF.

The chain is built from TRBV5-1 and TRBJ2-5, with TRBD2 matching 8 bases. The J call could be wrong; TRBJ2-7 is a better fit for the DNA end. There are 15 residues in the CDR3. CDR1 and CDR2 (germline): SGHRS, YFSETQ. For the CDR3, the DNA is TGCGCCAGCAGCCGGGAGAGCGGGGGCCTCTACGAGCAGTACTTC. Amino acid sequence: CASSRESGGLYEQYF.

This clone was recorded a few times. CDR3 residues: CASSPLRPDNQPQHF. The CDR3 coding sequence is TGTGCCAGTAGTCCACTCCGCCCCGATAATCAGCCCCAGCATTTT. V gene TRBV19 combines with J gene TRBJ1-5; D is uncertain. V was cut by 5 bases and J by 4 bases, with 15 bases left in between. The CDR3 totals 15 residues. The germline CDR1 and CDR2 sequences are LNHDA and SQIVND (reference sequence).